The 3 T cell receptor beta chains below were found in one sample sequenced in a study of T cells in Graves' hyperthyroidism and ophthalmopathy. Amplification targeted TCR beta CDR3 regions from RNA transcripts. HTBI primers drove first-round RT-PCR of the TCR CDR3. TCRdb recomputed calls from the multiplex PCR reads with MiXCR, one row per CDR3 protein. The repertoire includes some 360,000 distinct CDR3 sequences, around 14% of them detected once, and about 11% sits in the top ten. The sample consisted of blood. Receptor source: a woman in her fifties or sixties with Graves' hyperthyroidism.

This clonotype was observed many times. The chain recombines TRBV11-2 with TRBJ2-7; D is unclear. Looked up from germline, CDR1 is SGHAT and CDR2 is FQNNGV. This CDR3 is built from 11 residues. Between the trimmed V and J ends, which lost 4 bases and 3 bases, there was a span of 4 bases. The CDR3 DNA sequence: TGTGCCAGCAGCTCTTTCTACGAGCAGTACTTC. Translating it yields CASSSFYEQYF.

There are many counts of this clonotype. V gene TRBV5-1 combines with J gene TRBJ2-3; D call uncertain. The CDR3 spans 12 residues. Germline lookup yields CDR1 SGHRS and CDR2 YFSETQ. V dropped 0 bases and J dropped 4 bases, with 3 bases sitting between them. CDR3 DNA: TGCGCCAGCAGCTTGGAGGCAGATACGCAGTATTTT. This translates into CASSLEADTQYF.

This clonotype was counted at least ten times. V usage is TRBV20-1 and J usage is TRBJ2-1; D possibly corresponds to TRBD2 (6 bases). The CDR3 runs 14 residues. Germline CDR1 reads DFQATT; CDR2 reads SNEGSKA (reference sequence). The V gene lost 0 bases and the J gene lost 6 bases, with 12 bases spanning the gap. The DNA for the CDR3 is TGCAGTGCTAGAGAGCCACGGGGAGGCAATGAGCAGTTCTTC. It codes for CSAREPRGGNEQFF.